This T cell receptor beta chain was sequenced in a study of blood T cell repertoires in COVID-19. This clone was seen only once. The CDR3 contains 16 residues. Germline V lookup: CDR1 LNHDA, CDR2 SQIVND (reference sequence). The V end was cut by 3 bases, the J end by 3 bases, with 15 bases between. Libraries were prepared by immunoSEQ multiplex PCR; TCRdb keeps only in-frame clonotypes and omits some of them. The sample consists of 70,000 or so clones, around 79% of them appearing once. This rearrangement joins TRBV19 to TRBJ1-5; D might be TRBD1 (5 bases). The TCR sequence derives from a man in his fifties or sixties with acute or convalescent COVID-19. The sample was peripheral blood. CDR3 DNA: TGTGCCAGTAGTATCCCAAACAGGAAACCCAATCAGCCCCAGCATTTT. It yields the protein CASSIPNRKPNQPQHF.